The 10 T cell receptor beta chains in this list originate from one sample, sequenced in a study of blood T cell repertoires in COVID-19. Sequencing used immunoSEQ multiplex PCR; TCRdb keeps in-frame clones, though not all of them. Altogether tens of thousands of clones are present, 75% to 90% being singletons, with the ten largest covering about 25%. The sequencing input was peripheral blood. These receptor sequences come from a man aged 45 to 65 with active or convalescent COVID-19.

The CDR3 here is CASSQTGQALPGNTIYF. The CDR3, as DNA: TGTGCCAGCAGTCAGACAGGACAGGCCCTCCCTGGAAACACCATATATTTT. This chain uses TRBV27 with TRBJ1-3, with 7 bases lining up with TRBD1. Germline loops: CDR1 MNHEY, CDR2 SMNVEV (reference sequence). Germline trimming cut 5 bases from V and 2 bases from J; bases unmatched to any gene: 12. The length of the CDR3 is 17 residues.

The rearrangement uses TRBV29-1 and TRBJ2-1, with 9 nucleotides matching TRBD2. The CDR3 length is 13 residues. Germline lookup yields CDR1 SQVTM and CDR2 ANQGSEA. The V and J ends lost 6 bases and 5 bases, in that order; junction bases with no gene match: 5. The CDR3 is CSVAGTSHNEQFF. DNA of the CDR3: TGCAGCGTAGCCGGGACTAGCCACAATGAGCAGTTCTTC.

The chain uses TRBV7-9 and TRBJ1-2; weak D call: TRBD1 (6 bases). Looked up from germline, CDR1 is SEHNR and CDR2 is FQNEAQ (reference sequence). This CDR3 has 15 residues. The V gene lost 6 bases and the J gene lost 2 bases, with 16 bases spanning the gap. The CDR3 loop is CASSYPGTPNYGYTF. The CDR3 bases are TGTGCCAGCAGTTACCCCGGGACACCAAACTATGGCTACACCTTC. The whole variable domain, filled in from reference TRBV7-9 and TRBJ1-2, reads DTGVSQNPRHKITKRGQNVTFRCDPISEHNRLYWYRQTLGQGPEFLTYFQNEAQLEKSRLLSDRFSAERPKGSFSTLEIQRTEQGDSAMYLCASSYPGTPNYGYTFGSGTRLTVV.

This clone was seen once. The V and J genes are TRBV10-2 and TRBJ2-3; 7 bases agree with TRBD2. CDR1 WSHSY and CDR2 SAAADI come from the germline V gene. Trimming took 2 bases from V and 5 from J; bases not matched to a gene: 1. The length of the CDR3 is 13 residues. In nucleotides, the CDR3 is TGCGCCAGCAGTGAGGGCGGGGGAGATACGCAGTATTTT. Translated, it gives CASSEGGGDTQYF.

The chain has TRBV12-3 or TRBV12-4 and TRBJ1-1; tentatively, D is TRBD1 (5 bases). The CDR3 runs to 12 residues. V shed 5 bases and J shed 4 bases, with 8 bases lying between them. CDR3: CASSRRATEAFF. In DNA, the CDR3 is TGTGCCAGCAGTCGCAGGGCCACTGAAGCTTTCTTT.

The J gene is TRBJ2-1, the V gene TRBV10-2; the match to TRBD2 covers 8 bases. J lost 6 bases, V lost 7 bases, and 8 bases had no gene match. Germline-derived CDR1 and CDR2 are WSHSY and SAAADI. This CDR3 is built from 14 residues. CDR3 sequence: CASKPGLGVNEQFF. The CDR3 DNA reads TGCGCCAGCAAACCGGGACTAGGTGTCAATGAGCAGTTCTTC.

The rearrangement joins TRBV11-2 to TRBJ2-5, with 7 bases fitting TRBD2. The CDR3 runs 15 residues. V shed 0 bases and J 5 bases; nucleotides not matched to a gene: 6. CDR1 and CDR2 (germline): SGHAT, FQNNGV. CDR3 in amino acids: CASSLDPGEGETQYF. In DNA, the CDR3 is TGTGCCAGCAGCTTAGATCCCGGGGAGGGTGAGACCCAGTACTTC.

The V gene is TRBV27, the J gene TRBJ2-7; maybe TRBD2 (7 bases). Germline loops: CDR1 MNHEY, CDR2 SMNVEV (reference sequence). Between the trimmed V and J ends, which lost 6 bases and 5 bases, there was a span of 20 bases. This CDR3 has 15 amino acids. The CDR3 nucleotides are TGTGCCAGCAGGGGGGGGCTCCAAAGGCTGGACGAGCAGTACTTC. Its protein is CASRGGLQRLDEQYF.

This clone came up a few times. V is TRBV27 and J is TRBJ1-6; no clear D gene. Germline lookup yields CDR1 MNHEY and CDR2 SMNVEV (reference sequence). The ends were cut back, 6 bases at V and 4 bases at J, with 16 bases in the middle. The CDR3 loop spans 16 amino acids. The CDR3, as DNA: TGTGCCAGCAGCCCTAAGAGTCCCCTTTATAATTCACCCCTCCACTTT. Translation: CASSPKSPLYNSPLHF.

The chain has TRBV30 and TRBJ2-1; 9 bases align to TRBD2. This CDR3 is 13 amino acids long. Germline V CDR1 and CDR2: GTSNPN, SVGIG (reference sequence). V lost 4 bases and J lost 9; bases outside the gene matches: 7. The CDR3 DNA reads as TGTGCCTGGACTAGCGGGACCCCAGGTGAGCAGTTCTTC. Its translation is CAWTSGTPGEQFF.